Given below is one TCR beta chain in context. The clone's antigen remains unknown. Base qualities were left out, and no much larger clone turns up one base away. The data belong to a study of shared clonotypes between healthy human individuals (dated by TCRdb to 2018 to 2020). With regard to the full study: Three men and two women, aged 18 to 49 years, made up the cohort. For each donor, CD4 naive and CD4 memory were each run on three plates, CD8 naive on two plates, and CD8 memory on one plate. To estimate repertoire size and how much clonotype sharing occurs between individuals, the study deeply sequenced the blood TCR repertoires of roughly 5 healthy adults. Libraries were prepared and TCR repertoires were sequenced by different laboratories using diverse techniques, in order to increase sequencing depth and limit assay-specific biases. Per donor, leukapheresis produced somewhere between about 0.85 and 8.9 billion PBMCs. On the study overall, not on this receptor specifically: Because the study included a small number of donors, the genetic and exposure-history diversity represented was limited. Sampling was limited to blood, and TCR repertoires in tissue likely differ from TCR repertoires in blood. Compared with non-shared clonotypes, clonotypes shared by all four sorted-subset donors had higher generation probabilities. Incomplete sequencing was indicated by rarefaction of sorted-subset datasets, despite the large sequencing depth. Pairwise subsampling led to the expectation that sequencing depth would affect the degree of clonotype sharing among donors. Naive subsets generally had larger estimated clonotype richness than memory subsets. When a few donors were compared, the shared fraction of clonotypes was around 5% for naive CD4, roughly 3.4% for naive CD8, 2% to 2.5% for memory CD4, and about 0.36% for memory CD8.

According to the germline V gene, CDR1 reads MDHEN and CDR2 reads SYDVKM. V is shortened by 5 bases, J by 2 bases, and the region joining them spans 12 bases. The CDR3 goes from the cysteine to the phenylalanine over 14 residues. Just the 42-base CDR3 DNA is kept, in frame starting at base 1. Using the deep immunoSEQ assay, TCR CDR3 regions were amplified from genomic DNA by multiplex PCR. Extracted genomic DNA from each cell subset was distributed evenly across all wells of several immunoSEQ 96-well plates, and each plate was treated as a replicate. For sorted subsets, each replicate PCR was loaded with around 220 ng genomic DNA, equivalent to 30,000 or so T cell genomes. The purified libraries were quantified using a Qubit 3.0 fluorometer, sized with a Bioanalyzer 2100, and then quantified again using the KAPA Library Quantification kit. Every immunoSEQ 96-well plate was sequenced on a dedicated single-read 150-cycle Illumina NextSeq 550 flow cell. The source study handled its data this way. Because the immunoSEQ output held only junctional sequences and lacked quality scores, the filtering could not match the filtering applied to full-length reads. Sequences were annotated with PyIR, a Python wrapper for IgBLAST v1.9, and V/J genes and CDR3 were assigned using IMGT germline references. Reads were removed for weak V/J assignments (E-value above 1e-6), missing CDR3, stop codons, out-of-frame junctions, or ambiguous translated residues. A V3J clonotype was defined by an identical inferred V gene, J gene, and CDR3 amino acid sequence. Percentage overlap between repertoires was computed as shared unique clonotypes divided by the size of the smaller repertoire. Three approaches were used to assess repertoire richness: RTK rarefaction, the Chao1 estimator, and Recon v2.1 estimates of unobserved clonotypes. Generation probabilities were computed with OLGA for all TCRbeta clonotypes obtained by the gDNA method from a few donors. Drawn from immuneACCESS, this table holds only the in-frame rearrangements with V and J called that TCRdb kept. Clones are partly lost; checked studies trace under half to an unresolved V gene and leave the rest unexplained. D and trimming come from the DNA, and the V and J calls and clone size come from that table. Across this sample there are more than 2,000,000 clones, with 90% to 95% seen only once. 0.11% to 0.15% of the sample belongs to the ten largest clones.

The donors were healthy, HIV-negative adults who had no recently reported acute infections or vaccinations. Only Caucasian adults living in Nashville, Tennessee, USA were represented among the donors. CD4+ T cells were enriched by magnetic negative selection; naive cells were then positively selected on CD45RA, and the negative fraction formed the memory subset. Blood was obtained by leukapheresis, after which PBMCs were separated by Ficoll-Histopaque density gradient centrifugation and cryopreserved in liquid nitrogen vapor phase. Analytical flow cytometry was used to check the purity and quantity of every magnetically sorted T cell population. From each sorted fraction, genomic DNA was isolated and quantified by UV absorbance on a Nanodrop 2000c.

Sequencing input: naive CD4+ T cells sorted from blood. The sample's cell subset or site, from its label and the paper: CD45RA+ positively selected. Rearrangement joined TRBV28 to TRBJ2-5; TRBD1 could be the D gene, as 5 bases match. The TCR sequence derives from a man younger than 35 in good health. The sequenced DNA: TGTGCCAGCAGTGACCACACAGGTCAAGAGACCCAGTACTTC. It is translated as CASSDHTGQETQYF.